This TCR beta chain comes out of a study of vaccination effects on CD4 cells after COVID-19. Overall study context: The participants, recipients of two vaccine doses, got either BNT162b2 or mRNA-1273.

Sequencing used immunoSEQ multiplex PCR; TCRdb keeps in-frame clones, though not all of them. The sample yields around 28,000 clones, about 75% seen once. Germline assignment: CDR1 LGHDT and CDR2 YNNKEL (reference sequence). The CDR3 is made up of 16 amino acids. Trimming removed 2 bases from V and 4 bases from J; junction bases left unmatched: 6. As regards this clone: Its antigen remains unknown.

Under the ViraFEST assay, PBMC were stimulated with viral peptide pools so that antigen-specific CD4+ T cells expanded. Sequencing was performed afterwards. Scientists isolated CD4+ T cells after an approximately 9-day culture period ended. SARS-CoV-2 infection was confirmed by PCR in the person between March and December 2020. V gene TRBV3-1 (or the pseudogene TRBV3-2) combines with J gene TRBJ2-2; the match to TRBD2 covers 8 bases. This specimen consisted of CD4+ T cells from PBMCs cultured with SARS-CoV-2 spike peptides, obtained before COVID-19 vaccination. The sequence was obtained from a human donor who had a prior SARS-CoV-2 infection. The CDR3 DNA follows: TGTGCCAGCAGCCAACCCGGACTAGCCCCCACCGGGGAGCTGTTTTTT. Translating it yields CASSQPGLAPTGELFF.